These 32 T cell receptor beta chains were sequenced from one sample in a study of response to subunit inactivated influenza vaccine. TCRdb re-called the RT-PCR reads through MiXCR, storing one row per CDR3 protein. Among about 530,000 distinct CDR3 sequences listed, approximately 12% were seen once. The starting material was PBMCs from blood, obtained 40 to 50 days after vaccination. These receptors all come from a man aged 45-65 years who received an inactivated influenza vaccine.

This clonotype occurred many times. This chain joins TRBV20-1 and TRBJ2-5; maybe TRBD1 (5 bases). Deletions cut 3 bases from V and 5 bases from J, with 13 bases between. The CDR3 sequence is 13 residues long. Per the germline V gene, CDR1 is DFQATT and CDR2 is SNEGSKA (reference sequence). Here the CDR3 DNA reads TGCAGTGCTAGTACCTCAGGGTTGGAGACCCAGTACTTC. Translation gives CSASTSGLETQYF.

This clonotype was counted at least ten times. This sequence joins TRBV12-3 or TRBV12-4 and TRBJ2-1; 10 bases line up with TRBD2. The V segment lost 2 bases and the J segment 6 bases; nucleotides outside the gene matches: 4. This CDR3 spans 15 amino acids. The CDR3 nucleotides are TGTGCCAGCAGTTTATCCGCTAGCGGGGGCAATGAGCAGTTCTTC. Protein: CASSLSASGGNEQFF.

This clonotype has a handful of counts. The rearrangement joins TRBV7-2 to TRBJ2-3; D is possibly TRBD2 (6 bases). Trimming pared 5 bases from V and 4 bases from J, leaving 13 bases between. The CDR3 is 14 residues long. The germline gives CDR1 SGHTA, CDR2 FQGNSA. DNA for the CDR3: TGTGCCAGCAGCCAACGAGCGGGCCCAGATACGCAGTATTTT. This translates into CASSQRAGPDTQYF.

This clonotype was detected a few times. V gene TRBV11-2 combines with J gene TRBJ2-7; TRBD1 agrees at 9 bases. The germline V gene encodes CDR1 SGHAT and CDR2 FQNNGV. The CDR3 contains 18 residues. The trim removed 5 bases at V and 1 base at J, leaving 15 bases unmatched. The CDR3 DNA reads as TGTGCCAGCAGCGTCCGGGACAGGGCCACCAAAGTGTCCTACGAGCAGTACTTC. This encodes CASSVRDRATKVSYEQYF.

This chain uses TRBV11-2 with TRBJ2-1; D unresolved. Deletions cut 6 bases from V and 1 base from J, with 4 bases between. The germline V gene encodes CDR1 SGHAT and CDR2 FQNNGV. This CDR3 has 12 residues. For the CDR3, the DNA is TGTGCCAGCAGGATTTCCTACAATGAGCAGTTCTTC. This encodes CASRISYNEQFF. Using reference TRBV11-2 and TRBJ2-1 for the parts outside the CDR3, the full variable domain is EAGVAQSPRYKIIEKRQSVAFWCNPISGHATLYWYQQILGQGPKLLIQFQNNGVVDDSQLPKDRFSAERLKGVDSTLKIQPAKLEDSAVYLCASRISYNEQFFGPGTRLTVL.

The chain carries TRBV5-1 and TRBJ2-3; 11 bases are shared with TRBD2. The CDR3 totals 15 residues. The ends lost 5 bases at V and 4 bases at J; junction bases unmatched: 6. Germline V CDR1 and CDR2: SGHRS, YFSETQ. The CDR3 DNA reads TGCGCCAGCAGTTCGGGACTAGCGGCTTCAGATACGCAGTATTTT. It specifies CASSSGLAASDTQYF.

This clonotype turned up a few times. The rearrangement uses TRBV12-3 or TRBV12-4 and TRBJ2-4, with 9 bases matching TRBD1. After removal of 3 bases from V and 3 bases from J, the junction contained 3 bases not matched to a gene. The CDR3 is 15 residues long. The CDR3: CASSFWDRDKNIQYF. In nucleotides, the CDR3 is TGTGCCAGCAGTTTCTGGGACAGGGACAAAAACATTCAGTACTTC.

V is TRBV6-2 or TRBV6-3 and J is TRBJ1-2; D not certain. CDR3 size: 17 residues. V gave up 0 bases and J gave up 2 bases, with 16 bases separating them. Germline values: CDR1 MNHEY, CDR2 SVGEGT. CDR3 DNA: TGTGCCAGCAGTTACTCACTTCGCTCCCGGGGAAACTATGGCTACACCTTC. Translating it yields CASSYSLRSRGNYGYTF.

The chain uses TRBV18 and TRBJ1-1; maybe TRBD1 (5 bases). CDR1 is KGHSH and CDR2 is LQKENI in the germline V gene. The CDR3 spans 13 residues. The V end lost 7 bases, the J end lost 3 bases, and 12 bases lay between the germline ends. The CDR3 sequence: CASLFTGDTEAFF. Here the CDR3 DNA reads TGTGCCAGCTTATTCACGGGGGACACTGAAGCTTTCTTT. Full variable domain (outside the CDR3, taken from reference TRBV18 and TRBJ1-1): NAGVMQNPRHLVRRRGQEARLRCSPMKGHSHVYWYRQLPEEGLKFMVYLQKENIIDESGMPKERFSAEFPKEGPSILRIQQVVRGDSAAYFCASLFTGDTEAFFGQGTRLTVV.

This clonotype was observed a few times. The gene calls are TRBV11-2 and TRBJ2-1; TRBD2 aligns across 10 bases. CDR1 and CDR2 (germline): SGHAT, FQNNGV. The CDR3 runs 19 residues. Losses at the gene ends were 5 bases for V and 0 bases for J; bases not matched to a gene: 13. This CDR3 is CASSLYIAGGRSSYNEQFF. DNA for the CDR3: TGTGCCAGCAGCCTTTATATAGCGGGGGGACGAAGCTCCTACAATGAGCAGTTCTTC.

The CDR3 sequence: CASSYSTGVYNEQFF. The CDR3 nucleotides are TGTGCCAGCAGTTACTCGACAGGGGTTTACAATGAGCAGTTCTTC. This chain joins TRBV6-5 and TRBJ2-1; 8 bases are a match to TRBD1. Germline-derived CDR1 and CDR2 are MNHEY and SVGAGI. V lost 0 bases and J lost 4; bases outside the gene matches: 2. This CDR3 is built from 15 residues.

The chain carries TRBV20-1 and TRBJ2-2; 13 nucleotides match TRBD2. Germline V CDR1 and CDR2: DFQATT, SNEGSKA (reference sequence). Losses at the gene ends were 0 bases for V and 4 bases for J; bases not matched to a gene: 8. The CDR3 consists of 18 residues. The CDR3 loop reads CSARDTTSGRKGTGELFF. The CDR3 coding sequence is TGCAGTGCTAGAGATACGACTAGCGGGAGGAAAGGCACCGGGGAGCTGTTTTTT.

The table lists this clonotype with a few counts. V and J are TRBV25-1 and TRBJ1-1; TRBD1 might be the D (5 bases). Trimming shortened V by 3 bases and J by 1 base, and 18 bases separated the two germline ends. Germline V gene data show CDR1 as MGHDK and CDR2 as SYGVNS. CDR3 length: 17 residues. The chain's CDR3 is CASSEGGGLGQNTEAFF. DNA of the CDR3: TGTGCCAGCAGTGAGGGGGGGGGTTTGGGCCAGAACACTGAAGCTTTCTTT.

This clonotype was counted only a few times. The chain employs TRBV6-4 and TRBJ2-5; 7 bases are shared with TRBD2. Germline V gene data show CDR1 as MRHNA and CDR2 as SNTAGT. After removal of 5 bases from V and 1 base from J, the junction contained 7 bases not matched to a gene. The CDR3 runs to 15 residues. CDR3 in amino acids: CASSFTSATQETQYF. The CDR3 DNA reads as TGTGCCAGCAGTTTTACTAGCGCCACCCAAGAGACCCAGTACTTC.

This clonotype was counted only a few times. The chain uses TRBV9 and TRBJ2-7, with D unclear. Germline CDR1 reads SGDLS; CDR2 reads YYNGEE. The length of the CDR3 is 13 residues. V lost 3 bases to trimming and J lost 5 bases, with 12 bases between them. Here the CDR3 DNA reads TGTGCCAGCAGCGACCCCTGGACGGACGAGCAGTACTTC. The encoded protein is CASSDPWTDEQYF.

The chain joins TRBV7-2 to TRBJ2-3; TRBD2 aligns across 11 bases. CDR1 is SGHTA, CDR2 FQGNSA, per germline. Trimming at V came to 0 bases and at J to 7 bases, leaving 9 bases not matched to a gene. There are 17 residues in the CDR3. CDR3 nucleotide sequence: TGTGCCAGCAGCTTAGCACTAGCGGGAGTAAACCAATATACGCAGTATTTT. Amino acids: CASSLALAGVNQYTQYF.

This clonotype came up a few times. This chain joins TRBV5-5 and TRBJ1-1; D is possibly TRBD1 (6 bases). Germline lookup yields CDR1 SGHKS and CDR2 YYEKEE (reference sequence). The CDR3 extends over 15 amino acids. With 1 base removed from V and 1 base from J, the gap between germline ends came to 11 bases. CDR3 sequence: CASSLPGQKNTEAFF. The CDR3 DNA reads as TGTGCCAGCAGCTTGCCCGGACAGAAGAACACTGAAGCTTTCTTT.

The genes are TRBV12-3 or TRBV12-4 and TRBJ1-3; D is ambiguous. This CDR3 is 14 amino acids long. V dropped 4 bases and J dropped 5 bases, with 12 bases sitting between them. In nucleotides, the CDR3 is TGTGCCAGCAGTTGGGGTGAGCGCAGAAACACCATATATTTT. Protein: CASSWGERRNTIYF.

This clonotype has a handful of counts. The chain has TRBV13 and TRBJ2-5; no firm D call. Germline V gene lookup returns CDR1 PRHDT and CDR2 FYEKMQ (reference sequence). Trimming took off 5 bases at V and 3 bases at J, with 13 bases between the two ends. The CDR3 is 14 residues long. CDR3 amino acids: CASSPRFGEETQYF. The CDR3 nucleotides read TGTGCCAGCAGCCCCCGCTTTGGGGAAGAGACCCAGTACTTC.

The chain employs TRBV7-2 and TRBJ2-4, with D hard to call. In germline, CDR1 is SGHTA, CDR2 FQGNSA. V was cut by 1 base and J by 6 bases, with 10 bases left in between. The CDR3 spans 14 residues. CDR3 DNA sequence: TGTGCCAGCAGCTTAGGTACAAGGATAAACATTCAGTACTTC. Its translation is CASSLGTRINIQYF.

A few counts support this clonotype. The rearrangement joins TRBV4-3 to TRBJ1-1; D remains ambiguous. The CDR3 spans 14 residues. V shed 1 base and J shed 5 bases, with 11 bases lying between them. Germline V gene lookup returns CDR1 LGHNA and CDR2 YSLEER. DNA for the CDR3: TGCGCCAGCAGCCAAGTAATAGGTAGGACTGAAGCTTTCTTT. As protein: CASSQVIGRTEAFF.

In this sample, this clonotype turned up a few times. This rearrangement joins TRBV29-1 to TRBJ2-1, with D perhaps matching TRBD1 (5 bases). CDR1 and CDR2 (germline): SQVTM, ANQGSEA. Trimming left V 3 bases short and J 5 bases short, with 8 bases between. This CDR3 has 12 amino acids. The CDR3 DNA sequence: TGCAGCGTTGAGGGGCTGCACAATGAGCAGTTCTTC. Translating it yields CSVEGLHNEQFF.

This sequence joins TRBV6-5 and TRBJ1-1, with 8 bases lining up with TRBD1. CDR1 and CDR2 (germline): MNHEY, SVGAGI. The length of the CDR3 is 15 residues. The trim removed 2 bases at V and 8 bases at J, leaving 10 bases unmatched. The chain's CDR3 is CASSYRQGPNPEAFF. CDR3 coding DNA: TGTGCCAGCAGTTACCGACAGGGGCCGAACCCCGAAGCTTTCTTT.

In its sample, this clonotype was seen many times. In nucleotides, the CDR3 is TGTGCCAGCAGCTTTTCCCTAGCGGCCTTCCCTATTAGGGGTGAGCAGTTCTTC. Translation gives CASSFSLAAFPIRGEQFF. V and J are TRBV11-1 and TRBJ2-1, with TRBD2 matching 7 bases. In germline, CDR1 is SGHAT, CDR2 FQDESV (reference sequence). The CDR3 has 18 residues. Trimming cost V 3 bases and J 9 bases; bases outside gene matches: 20.

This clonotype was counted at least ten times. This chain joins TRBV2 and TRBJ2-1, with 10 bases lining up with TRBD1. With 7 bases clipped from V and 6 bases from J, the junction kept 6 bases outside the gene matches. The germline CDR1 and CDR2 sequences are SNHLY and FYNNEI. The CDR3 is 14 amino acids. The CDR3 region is CASKGQGFLNEQFF. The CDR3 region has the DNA TGTGCCAGCAAGGGACAGGGGTTTCTCAATGAGCAGTTCTTC.

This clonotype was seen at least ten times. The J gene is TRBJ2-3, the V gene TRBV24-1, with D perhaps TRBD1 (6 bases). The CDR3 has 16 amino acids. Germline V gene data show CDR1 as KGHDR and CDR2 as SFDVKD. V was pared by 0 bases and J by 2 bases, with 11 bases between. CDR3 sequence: CATSDLSGDPTDTQYF. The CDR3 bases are TGTGCCACCAGTGATTTGTCAGGGGACCCCACAGATACGCAGTATTTT.

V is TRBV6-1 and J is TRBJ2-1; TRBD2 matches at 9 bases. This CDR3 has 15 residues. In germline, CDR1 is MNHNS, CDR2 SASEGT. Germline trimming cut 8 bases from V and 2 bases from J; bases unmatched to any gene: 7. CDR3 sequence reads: CASSLGLATYNEQFF. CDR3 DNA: TGTGCCAGCTCCCTAGGACTAGCGACCTACAATGAGCAGTTCTTC.

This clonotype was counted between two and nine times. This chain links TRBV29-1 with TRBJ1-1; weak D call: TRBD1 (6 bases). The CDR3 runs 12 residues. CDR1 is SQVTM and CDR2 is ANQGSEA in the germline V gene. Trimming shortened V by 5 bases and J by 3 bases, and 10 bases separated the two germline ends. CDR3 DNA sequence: TGCAGCGTTTGGTACAGGGACACTGAAGCTTTCTTT. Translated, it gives CSVWYRDTEAFF.

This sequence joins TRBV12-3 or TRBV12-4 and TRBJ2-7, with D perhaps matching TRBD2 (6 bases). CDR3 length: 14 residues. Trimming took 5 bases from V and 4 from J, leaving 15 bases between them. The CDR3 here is CASSRAGRLYEQYF. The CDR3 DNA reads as TGTGCCAGCAGTAGGGCGGGACGCCTTTACGAGCAGTACTTC.

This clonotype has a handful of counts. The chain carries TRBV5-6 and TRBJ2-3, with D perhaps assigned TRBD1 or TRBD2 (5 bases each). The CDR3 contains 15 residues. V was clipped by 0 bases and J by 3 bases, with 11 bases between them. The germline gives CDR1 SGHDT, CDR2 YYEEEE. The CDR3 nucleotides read TGTGCCAGCAGCTTGGATGTTGGGGGAACAGATACGCAGTATTTT. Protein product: CASSLDVGGTDTQYF. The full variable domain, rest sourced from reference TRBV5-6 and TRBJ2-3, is DAGVTQSPTHLIKTRGQQVTLRCSPKSGHDTVSWYQQALGQGPQFIFQYYEEEERQRGNFPDRFSGHQFPNYSSELNVNALLLGDSALYLCASSLDVGGTDTQYFGPGTRLTVL.

CDR3: CASSRDQTGRVYEQYF. The CDR3 DNA is TGCGCCAGCAGCCGGGACCAGACAGGGCGAGTCTACGAGCAGTACTTC. The chain links TRBV4-3 to TRBJ2-7, with 7 bases matching TRBD1. V was clipped by 4 bases and J by 3 bases; unmatched bases: 12. CDR1 is LGHNA, CDR2 YSLEER, per germline. The CDR3 contains 16 residues.

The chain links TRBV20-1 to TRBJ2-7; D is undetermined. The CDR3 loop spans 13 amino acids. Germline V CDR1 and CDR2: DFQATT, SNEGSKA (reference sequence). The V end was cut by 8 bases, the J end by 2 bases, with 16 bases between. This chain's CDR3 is CSLTRTSPYEQYF. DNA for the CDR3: TGCAGTCTAACGCGGACCTCCCCCTACGAGCAGTACTTC.